This T cell receptor (beta chain) came from a study of CD8 T cells in Susac syndrome. Random hexamers were used to reverse transcribe the RNA input (about 0.45 to 1 ug). TCRdb ran MiXCR on the immunoSEQ multiplex PCR reads and lists one entry per CDR3 protein. The sample holds 150,000 to 200,000 distinct CDR3 sequences, around 94% seen once. Trimming pared 1 base from V and 6 bases from J, leaving 13 bases between. The length of the CDR3 is 15 residues. Germline CDR1 and CDR2: LGHNA and YNFKEQ. CD8+ and CD4+ T cells taken from blood had their TCR beta sequenced. The patients who served as multiple sclerosis controls were treatment-naive and had stable or active relapsing-remitting disease that fulfilled the revised McDonald criteria. TEMRA cells were FACS-enriched, while CD8+ and CD4+ T cells were negatively isolated.

The chain has TRBV4-2 and TRBJ2-1; the D is unclear. The source of this sequence is a human donor with multiple sclerosis. The specimen sequenced was CD4+ T cells from PBMCs. In DNA form, the CDR3 reads TGTGCCAGCAGCCAAGCAAGGATGGGTCGCAATGAGCAGTTCTTC. Amino acid sequence: CASSQARMGRNEQFF.